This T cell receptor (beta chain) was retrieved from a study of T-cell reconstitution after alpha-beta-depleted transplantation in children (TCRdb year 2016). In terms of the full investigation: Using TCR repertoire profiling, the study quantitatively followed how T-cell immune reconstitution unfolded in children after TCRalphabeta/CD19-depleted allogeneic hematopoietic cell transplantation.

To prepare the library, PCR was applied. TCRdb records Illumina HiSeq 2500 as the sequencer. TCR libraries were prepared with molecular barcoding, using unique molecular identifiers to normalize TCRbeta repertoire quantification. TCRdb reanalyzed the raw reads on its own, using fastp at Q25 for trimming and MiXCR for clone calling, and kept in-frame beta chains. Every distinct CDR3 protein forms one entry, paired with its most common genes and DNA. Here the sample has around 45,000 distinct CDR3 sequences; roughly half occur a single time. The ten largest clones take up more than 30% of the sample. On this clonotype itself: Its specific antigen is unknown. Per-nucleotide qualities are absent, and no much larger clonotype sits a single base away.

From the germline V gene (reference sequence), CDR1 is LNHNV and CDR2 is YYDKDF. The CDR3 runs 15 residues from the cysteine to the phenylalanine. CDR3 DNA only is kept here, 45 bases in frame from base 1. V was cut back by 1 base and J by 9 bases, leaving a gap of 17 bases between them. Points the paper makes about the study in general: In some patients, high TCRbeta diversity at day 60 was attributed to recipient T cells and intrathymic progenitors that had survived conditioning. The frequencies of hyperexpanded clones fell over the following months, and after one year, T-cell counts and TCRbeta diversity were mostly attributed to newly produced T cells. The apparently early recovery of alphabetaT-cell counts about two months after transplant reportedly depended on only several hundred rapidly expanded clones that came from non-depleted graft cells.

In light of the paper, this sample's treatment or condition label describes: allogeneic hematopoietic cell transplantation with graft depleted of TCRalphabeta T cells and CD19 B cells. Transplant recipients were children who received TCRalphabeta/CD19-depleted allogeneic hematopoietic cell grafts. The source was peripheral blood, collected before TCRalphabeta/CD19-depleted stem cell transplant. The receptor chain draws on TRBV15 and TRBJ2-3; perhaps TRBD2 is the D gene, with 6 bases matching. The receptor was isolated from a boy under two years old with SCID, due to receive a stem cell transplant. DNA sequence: TGTGCCACCAGCAGAGGCCGGGGGAGGCCCCACACGCAGTATTTT. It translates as CATSRGRGRPHTQYF.